The present TCR beta chain was sequenced within a study of T cells in Graves' hyperthyroidism and ophthalmopathy. Study-wide context: Prior to any treatment, at the point of initial diagnosis, peripheral blood was collected.

TCR beta CDR3 sequences were amplified from RNA transcripts. TCR CDR3 underwent first-round RT-PCR with the HTBI primer set. MiXCR, applied by TCRdb to the multiplex PCR reads, yields one record per CDR3 protein. The sample records around 690,000 distinct CDR3 sequences, roughly 17% being singletons. Absent ophthalmopathy progression within 18 months defined stable Graves' hyperthyroidism. Patients were excluded because of uncontrolled infection, other autoimmune disease, pregnancy or lactation. PBMCs were obtained from 9.5 to 10 ml fresh peripheral blood. In this sample, this clonotype turned up many times. The sample consisted of blood. This clonotype was sampled from a man aged 45-60 years with Graves' hyperthyroidism.

CDR3 sequence: CASSLARGADTQYF. Written as DNA, the CDR3 is TGTGCCAGCAGTTTAGCGCGGGGAGCAGATACGCAGTATTTT. The rearrangement links TRBV12-3 or TRBV12-4 to TRBJ2-3; weak D call: TRBD2 (6 bases). This CDR3 comprises 14 residues. V was clipped by 0 bases and J by 4 bases, with 8 bases between them.